This TCR beta chain was profiled in a study of T cell changes during pregnancy in multiple sclerosis. Data came from immunoSEQ multiplex PCR; TCRdb stores just in-frame clones and leaves some out. The sample records about 24,000 clones, roughly 90% being singletons. The V gene's germline CDR1 is KGHSH and CDR2 LQKENI. The CDR3 covers 15 residues. V shed 3 bases and J 6 bases; nucleotides not matched to a gene: 3. The V gene is TRBV18, the J gene TRBJ1-6; 9 bases line up with TRBD1. The receptor's source is a female donor in good health, enrolled as a control in a pregnancy study. Sequences were derived from CD8+ T cells from peripheral blood mononuclear cells, sampled in the first trimester of pregnancy. The DNA for the CDR3 is TGTGCCAGCTCACCCCTACAGGGGGCTAATTCACCCCTCCACTTT. As protein: CASSPLQGANSPLHF.